Below are 22 T cell receptor beta chains sequenced from a single sample in a study of breast tumors, draining lymph nodes, adjacent tissues. TCRdb passed the multiplex PCR reads through MiXCR, listing each CDR3 protein once. The data show approximately 20,000 distinct CDR3 sequences, over 40% seen once. Sequenced material: breast tumor tissue. These receptors came from a female donor with breast cancer. Some clones in this sample may be carry-over from other donors' samples.

This clonotype was recorded at least ten times. The chain is built from TRBV5-1 and TRBJ2-2; no firm D call. Trimming left V 1 base short and J 0 bases short, with 7 bases between. The CDR3 sequence is 15 residues long. Germline lookup yields CDR1 SGHRS and CDR2 YFSETQ. CDR3 protein: CASSLQPTNTGELFF. The DNA for the CDR3 is TGCGCCAGCAGCTTGCAGCCCACGAACACCGGGGAGCTGTTTTTT. Combining the CDR3 with reference TRBV5-1 and TRBJ2-2 gives the whole variable domain KAGVTQTPRYLIKTRGQQVTLSCSPISGHRSVSWYQQTPGQGLQFLFEYFSETQRNKGNFPGRFSGRQFSNSRSEMNVSTLELGDSALYLCASSLQPTNTGELFFGEGSRLTVL.

There are many counts of this clonotype. J is TRBJ2-7 and V is TRBV7-9; 8 bases are shared with TRBD1. CDR1 and CDR2 (germline): SEHNR, FQNEAQ (reference sequence). The CDR3 is 16 residues long. V dropped 7 bases and J dropped 1; count of bases not matched to a gene: 12. The CDR3 spells CASNPLAGGPSYEQYF. For the CDR3, the DNA is TGTGCCAGCAACCCCTTGGCAGGGGGCCCGTCCTACGAGCAGTACTTC.

V and J are TRBV9 and TRBJ2-3; TRBD2 is a possible D gene (5 bases). Trimming removed 6 bases from V and 3 bases from J, with 17 bases in between. The germline V gene encodes CDR1 SGDLS and CDR2 YYNGEE. CDR3 length: 15 residues. CDR3 in amino acids: CASTPVGGSTDTQYF. CDR3 bases: TGTGCCAGCACCCCCGTTGGTGGGAGTACAGATACGCAGTATTTT.

This clonotype was detected a few times. The chain recombines TRBV15 with TRBJ1-5; 7 bases agree with TRBD1. The CDR3 covers 15 residues. Germline V gene sequence: CDR1 LNHNV, CDR2 YYDKDF (reference sequence). V lost 3 bases and J lost 4; bases outside the gene matches: 6. In nucleotides, the CDR3 is TGTGCCACCAGCAGCGCCGGGACAGTTAATCAGCCCCAGCATTTT. Encoded protein: CATSSAGTVNQPQHF.

This clonotype was recorded many times. The rearrangement joins TRBV5-4 to TRBJ2-7; 9 bases match TRBD2. The CDR3 loop spans 16 amino acids. Losses at the gene ends were 4 bases for V and 4 bases for J; bases not matched to a gene: 12. The germline gives CDR1 SGHNT, CDR2 YYREEE (reference sequence). The CDR3 reads CASSGSPGLAVYEQYF. As DNA, the CDR3 is TGTGCCAGCAGCGGTTCGCCGGGACTAGCCGTTTACGAGCAGTACTTC.

The chain employs TRBV18 and TRBJ2-1; 9 bases line up with TRBD2. With 1 base clipped from V and 0 bases from J, the junction kept 7 bases outside the gene matches. There are 18 residues in the CDR3. In germline, CDR1 is KGHSH, CDR2 LQKENI. The CDR3 DNA is TGTGCCAGCTCACCACTCGGACTAGCGCCCAGCTCCTACAATGAGCAGTTCTTC. It yields the protein CASSPLGLAPSSYNEQFF.

Notes on this clonotype: The junction differs from germline at one of its ends, possibly a read error. This chain uses TRBV15 with TRBJ2-3; 8 bases line up with TRBD2. Germline CDR1 is LNHNV and CDR2 is YYDKDF (reference sequence). The CDR3 runs to 17 residues. DNA for the CDR3: TGTGCCACCAGCAGAGAAATCGGACTAGCCGACACAGATATGCAGTATTTT. This translates into CATSREIGLADTDMQYF.

This clonotype was seen at least ten times. This may arise from a read error, as a much more abundant clone is one base away. This sequence joins TRBV9 and TRBJ2-1; D is uncertain. This CDR3 spans 15 amino acids. Germline lookup yields CDR1 SGDLS and CDR2 YYNGEE. The chain's CDR3 is CASSVYANHYNEPFF. The DNA for the CDR3 is TGTGCCAGCAGCGTGTATGCGAACCACTACAATGAGCCGTTCTTC.

Only a few counts were recorded for this clonotype. The chain is built from TRBV7-9 and TRBJ1-2; D unresolved. The germline gives CDR1 SEHNR, CDR2 FQNEAQ (reference sequence). The CDR3 extends over 14 amino acids. Trimming removed 4 bases from V and 3 bases from J, with 12 bases in between. CDR3 in amino acids: CASSSSSAHYGYTF. Written as DNA, the CDR3 is TGTGCCAGCAGCTCCTCCTCGGCCCACTATGGCTACACCTTC. The complete variable domain, with remaining parts taken from reference TRBV7-9 and TRBJ1-2, reads DTGVSQNPRHKITKRGQNVTFRCDPISEHNRLYWYRQTLGQGPEFLTYFQNEAQLEKSRLLSDRFSAERPKGSFSTLEIQRTEQGDSAMYLCASSSSSAHYGYTFGSGTRLTVV.

In this sample, this clonotype turned up many times. This chain connects TRBV6-2 or TRBV6-3 to TRBJ1-5; D not resolved. The CDR3 is 14 amino acids. Germline loops: CDR1 MNHEY, CDR2 SVGEGT. V gave up 4 bases and J gave up 5 bases, with 12 bases separating them. The CDR3 DNA reads TGTGCCAGCAGTTCAGCCGGGAGGGATCAGCCCCAGCATTTT. Translating it yields CASSSAGRDQPQHF.

This chain links TRBV7-8 with TRBJ2-5; TRBD2 aligns across 7 bases. Germline lookup yields CDR1 SGHVS and CDR2 FQNEAQ. The CDR3 covers 13 residues. With V trimmed by 8 bases and J by 2 bases, 5 bases remained unmatched. In DNA form, the CDR3 reads TGTGCCAGCGAACTAGCGAGGCAAGAGACCCAGTACTTC. Its translation is CASELARQETQYF.

The J gene is TRBJ2-3, the V gene TRBV20-1, with 10 nucleotides matching TRBD1. This CDR3 is 18 amino acids long. Germline loops: CDR1 DFQATT, CDR2 SNEGSKA (reference sequence). Germline trimming cut 1 base from V and 2 bases from J; bases unmatched to any gene: 12. The CDR3 loop is CSARVGTGEKAVTDTQYF. CDR3 coding DNA: TGCAGTGCTAGAGTTGGGACAGGGGAAAAAGCAGTCACAGATACGCAGTATTTT.

This clonotype was counted many times. This sequence joins TRBV28 and TRBJ2-4, with D perhaps TRBD1 or TRBD2 (6 bases each). V lost 5 bases, J lost 6 bases, and 17 bases lay in between. The CDR3 runs 15 residues. Germline V gene sequence: CDR1 MDHEN, CDR2 SYDVKM. CDR3 loop: CASSRRRGLGNIQYF. Here the CDR3 DNA reads TGTGCCAGCAGTCGCCGCAGGGGACTTGGAAACATTCAGTACTTC.

The gene calls are TRBV11-2 and TRBJ2-7; a weak D match, TRBD1 (6 bases). Trimming removed 3 bases at V and 3 bases at J, with 15 bases between. The CDR3 is 15 residues long. CDR1 is SGHAT and CDR2 is FQNNGV in the germline V gene. CDR3 region: CASSFLGQGIYEQYF. The CDR3 bases are TGTGCCAGCAGCTTTCTGGGGCAGGGGATCTACGAGCAGTACTTC.

This clonotype appeared once. This chain joins TRBV20-1 and TRBJ2-7; 15 bases match TRBD2. The V segment lost 5 bases and the J segment 5 bases; nucleotides outside the gene matches: 4. This CDR3 is 14 amino acids long. Germline V gene lookup returns CDR1 DFQATT and CDR2 SNEGSKA (reference sequence). The CDR3 DNA sequence: TGCAGTGCTCGGACTAGCGGGGGGGGCCACGAGCAGTACTTC. Its protein product is CSARTSGGGHEQYF.

This clonotype was observed many times. The CDR3 DNA reads as TGCAGTGCTAGTCGAAACCCCGGGGCCATGGGGAACACCATATATTTT. It specifies CSASRNPGAMGNTIYF. V gene TRBV20-1 combines with J gene TRBJ1-3; tentative D call: TRBD1 (5 bases). CDR1 is DFQATT, CDR2 SNEGSKA, per germline (reference sequence). The CDR3 contains 16 residues. The V and J ends lost 3 bases and 7 bases respectively, with 22 bases between them.

This clonotype was observed many times. V is TRBV15 and J is TRBJ1-4; D is unresolved. From germline, CDR1 is LNHNV and CDR2 YYDKDF (reference sequence). CDR3 length: 16 residues. The V end lost 5 bases, the J end lost 4 bases, and 17 bases lay between the germline ends. CDR3 DNA sequence: TGTGCCACCAGCCCTGGGCGAGCCGCCGGTAATGAAAAACTGTTTTTT. Amino acids: CATSPGRAAGNEKLFF.

The sample holds many counts of this clonotype. The rearrangement joins TRBV2 to TRBJ2-1; D is undetermined. Germline values: CDR1 SNHLY, CDR2 FYNNEI. Trimming removed 5 bases from V and 10 bases from J, with 9 bases in between. The CDR3 loop spans 11 amino acids. The DNA for the CDR3 is TGTGCCAGCAGTTATATCGTAGAGCAGTTCTTC. This sequence encodes CASSYIVEQFF. The entire variable domain, with the rest obtained from reference TRBV2 and TRBJ2-1, is as follows: EPEVTQTPSHQVTQMGQEVILRCVPISNHLYFYWYRQILGQKVEFLVSFYNNEISEKSEIFDDQFSVERPDGSNFTLKIRSTKLEDSAMYFCASSYIVEQFFGPGTRLTVL.

This clonotype has a handful of counts. This may be a read error, as it is one base from a much larger clone. The chain's CDR3 is CSASQLAPAAETQYF. The CDR3 region has the DNA TGCAGTGCCAGCCAACTAGCGCCCGCGGCAGAGACCCAGTACTTC. The chain combines TRBV20-1 with TRBJ2-5, with 7 bases lining up with TRBD2. The CDR3 runs to 15 residues. Losses at the gene ends were 6 bases for V and 4 bases for J; bases not matched to a gene: 14. Germline-derived CDR1 and CDR2 are DFQATT and SNEGSKA (reference sequence).

Many counts were recorded for this clonotype. This sequence joins TRBV11-2 and TRBJ2-3; D is perhaps TRBD1 (6 bases). The germline V and J ends were trimmed by 0 bases and 6 bases, with 7 bases remaining between them. The CDR3 loop spans 13 amino acids. CDR1 and CDR2 (germline): SGHAT, FQNNGV. CDR3 sequence: CASSLDQGDTQYF. The CDR3 bases are TGTGCCAGCAGCTTAGACCAGGGGGATACGCAGTATTTT. The whole variable domain, remainder taken from reference TRBV11-2 and TRBJ2-3, is EAGVAQSPRYKIIEKRQSVAFWCNPISGHATLYWYQQILGQGPKLLIQFQNNGVVDDSQLPKDRFSAERLKGVDSTLKIQPAKLEDSAVYLCASSLDQGDTQYFGPGTRLTVL.

This clonotype was seen many times. The chain uses TRBV7-3 and TRBJ2-3; no definite D call. V lost 2 bases and J 0 bases, leaving 15 bases between the germline ends. Germline CDR1 is SGHTA and CDR2 is FQGTGA. The CDR3 covers 17 residues. CDR3: CASSLEAVRPSTDTQYF. The CDR3 coding sequence is TGTGCCAGCAGCTTAGAGGCGGTGCGGCCTAGCACAGATACGCAGTATTTT.

The CDR3 reads CASSPDNYGYTF. The CDR3 DNA reads as TGTGCCAGCTCACCCGATAACTATGGCTACACCTTC. The J gene is TRBJ1-2, the V gene TRBV18; D call uncertain. V lost 3 bases, J lost 1 base, and 3 bases lay in between. Germline CDR1 reads KGHSH; CDR2 reads LQKENI. CDR3 length equals 12 residues. The full variable domain, rest sourced from reference TRBV18 and TRBJ1-2, is NAGVMQNPRHLVRRRGQEARLRCSPMKGHSHVYWYRQLPEEGLKFMVYLQKENIIDESGMPKERFSAEFPKEGPSILRIQQVVRGDSAAYFCASSPDNYGYTFGSGTRLTVV.